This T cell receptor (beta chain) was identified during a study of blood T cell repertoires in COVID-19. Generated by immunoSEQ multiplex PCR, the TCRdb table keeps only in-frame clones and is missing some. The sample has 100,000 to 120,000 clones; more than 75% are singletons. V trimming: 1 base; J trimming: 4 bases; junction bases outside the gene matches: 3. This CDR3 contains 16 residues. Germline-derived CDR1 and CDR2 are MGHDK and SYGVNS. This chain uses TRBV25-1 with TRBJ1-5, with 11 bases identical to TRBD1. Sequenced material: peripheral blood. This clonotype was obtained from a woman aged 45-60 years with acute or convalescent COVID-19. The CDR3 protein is CASSESGTGGNQPQHF. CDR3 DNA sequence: TGTGCCAGCAGTGAATCGGGGACAGGGGGTAATCAGCCCCAGCATTTT.